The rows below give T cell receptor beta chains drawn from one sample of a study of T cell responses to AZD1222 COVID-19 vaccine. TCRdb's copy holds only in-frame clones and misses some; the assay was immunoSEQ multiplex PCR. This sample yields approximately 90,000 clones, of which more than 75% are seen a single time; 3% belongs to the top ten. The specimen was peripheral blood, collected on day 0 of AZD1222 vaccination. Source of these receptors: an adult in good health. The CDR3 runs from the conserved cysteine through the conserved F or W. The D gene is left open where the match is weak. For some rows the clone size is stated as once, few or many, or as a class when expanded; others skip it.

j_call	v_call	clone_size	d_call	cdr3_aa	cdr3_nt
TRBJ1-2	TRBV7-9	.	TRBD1	CASSLDSPGTGPLGSYTF	TGTGCCAGCAGCTTAGATTCCCCCGGGACAGGGCCCTTGGGGAGCTACACCTTC
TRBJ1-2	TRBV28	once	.	CASRPYGMGGPYGYTF	TGTGCCAGCAGACCTTATGGGATGGGGGGCCCCTATGGCTACACCTTC
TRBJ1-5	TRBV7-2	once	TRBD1	CASSWTGAAQPQHF	TGTGCCAGCAGCTGGACAGGGGCGGCTCAGCCCCAGCATTTT
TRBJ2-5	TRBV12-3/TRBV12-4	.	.	CASSFWQKETQYF	TGTGCCAGCAGTTTTTGGCAGAAGGAGACCCAGTACTTC
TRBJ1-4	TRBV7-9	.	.	CASSFRDIGEKLFF	TGTGCCAGCAGCTTTCGGGACATCGGGGAAAAACTGTTTTTT
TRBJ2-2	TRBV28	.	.	CASSLPRAVGELFF	TGTGCCAGCAGTTTACCCAGGGCGGTCGGGGAGCTGTTTTTT
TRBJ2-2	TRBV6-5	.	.	CASSTRDRNTGELFF	TGTGCCAGCAGTACCCGGGACCGGAACACCGGGGAGCTGTTTTTT
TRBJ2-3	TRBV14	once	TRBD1	CASSQDIVQQGRDTQYF	TGTGCCAGCAGCCAAGACATAGTGCAACAGGGGCGGGATACGCAGTATTTT
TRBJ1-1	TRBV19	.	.	CASNPQRNTEAFF	TGTGCCAGTAACCCGCAGAGGAACACTGAAGCTTTCTTT
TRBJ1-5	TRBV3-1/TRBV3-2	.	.	CASSQDGGGNQPQHF	TGTGCCAGCAGCCAAGACGGCGGGGGCAATCAGCCCCAGCATTTT
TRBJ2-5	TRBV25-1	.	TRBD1	CASSEPGTVFETQYF	TGTGCCAGCAGTGAACCCGGGACAGTTTTTGAGACCCAGTACTTC
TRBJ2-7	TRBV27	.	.	CASSLSGQGFFYEQYF	TGTGCCAGCAGTTTATCAGGGCAGGGTTTTTTCTACGAGCAGTACTTC
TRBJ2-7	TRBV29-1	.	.	CSVGGTYEQYF	TGCAGCGTTGGTGGAACCTACGAGCAGTACTTC
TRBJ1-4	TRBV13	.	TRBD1	CASSPSGQTNEKLFF	TGTGCCAGCAGCCCGTCGGGACAGACTAATGAAAAACTGTTTTTT
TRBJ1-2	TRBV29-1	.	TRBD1	CSGETGGSAGYTF	TGCAGCGGGGAAACAGGGGGCTCGGCTGGCTACACCTTC
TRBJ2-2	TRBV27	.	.	CASSASGRYTGELFF	TGTGCCAGCAGTGCATCGGGACGGTACACCGGGGAGCTGTTTTTT
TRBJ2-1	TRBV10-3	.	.	CAISESEHEQFF	TGTGCCATCAGTGAGTCGGAACATGAGCAGTTCTTC
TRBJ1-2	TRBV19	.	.	CASTNRNIGYTF	TGTGCCAGTACGAACAGGAACATTGGCTACACCTTC
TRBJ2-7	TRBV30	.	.	CAWSLDGEQYF	TGTGCCTGGAGCCTGGATGGAGAGCAGTACTTC
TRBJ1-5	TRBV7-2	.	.	CASSLGRTNQPQHF	TGTGCCAGCAGCTTAGGGCGGACCAATCAGCCCCAGCATTTT
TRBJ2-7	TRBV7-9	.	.	CASSSTRNHYEQYF	TGTGCCAGCAGCTCGACCCGGAACCACTACGAGCAGTACTTC
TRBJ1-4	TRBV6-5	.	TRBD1	CASRLTGQGREKLFF	TGTGCCAGCAGACTAACAGGACAGGGGCGGGAAAAACTGTTTTTT
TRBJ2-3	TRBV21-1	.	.	CASSKWREGTDTQYF	TGTGCCAGCAGCAAATGGCGGGAGGGCACAGATACGCAGTATTTT
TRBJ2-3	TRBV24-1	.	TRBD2	CATSDFGEGSTDTQYF	TGTGCCACCAGTGATTTTGGGGAGGGGAGCACAGATACGCAGTATTTT
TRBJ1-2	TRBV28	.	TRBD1	CASGVLGQGAFEGYTF	TGTGCCAGCGGCGTACTCGGACAGGGGGCTTTTGAGGGCTACACCTTC
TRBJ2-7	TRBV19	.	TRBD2	CASSTLGLAGDEQYF	TGTGCCAGTAGTACCCTCGGACTAGCGGGAGACGAGCAGTACTTC
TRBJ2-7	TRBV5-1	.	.	CASSLGGLIEQYF	TGCGCCAGCAGCTTGGGGGGTCTAATCGAGCAGTACTTC